This T cell receptor (beta chain) was recovered during a study of CD8 T cells in Susac syndrome (dated by TCRdb to the late 2010s). Turning to the overall study: Among the sequenced Susac syndrome patients, five or six had clinically active disease and eight were in clinical remission. At blood withdrawal, Susac syndrome patients were either therapy-naive, taking corticosteroids (in some cases with IVIg as well), or taking IVIg alone. Whether CD8+ T cell activation and differentiation in Susac syndrome was antigen driven was tested using repertoire sequencing. The study compared CD8+ T cell repertoire clonality among 12 healthy donors, 14 Susac syndrome patients and about 16 multiple sclerosis patients.

For this clonotype: Its antigen is not yet known. Within one base of it there is no much larger clone, and no base qualities were kept.

Results the study describes overall, beyond this receptor: The number of individuals in the TCR sequencing and HLA analysis was acknowledged as relatively small. CD8+ repertoires in Susac syndrome showed clonal expansion, which was highest in CD8+ TEMRA cells and was greater in clinically active patients than in remitting patients. Looking at Susac-specific public clones, the researchers identified approximately 15 in the total CD8+ repertoire and several in the CD8+ TEMRA repertoire.

RNA was extracted using the RNeasy kit, and roughly 0.5 to 1 ug of the RNA was reverse transcribed with random hexamers. The immunoSEQ multiplex PCR assay, which covers 54 Vbeta and 13 Jbeta segments, was used to amplify TCR beta CDR3 regions. PCR amplification bias was corrected using a synthetic template baseline for primer optimization and computational correction. In the source study's methods: Reads were annotated to V, D and J genes according to IMGT and were analyzed with immunoSEQ Analyzer, with only productive sequences retained. Clonality was calculated as one minus the Shannon entropy normalized by log2 of the number of productive unique sequences. For each patient and control, public and private clones were evaluated within the 100 most prevalent clones. Clones were defined as Susac-specific when absent from the healthy and MS cohorts, from approximately 970 published viral clones and from other ImmuneACCESS disease sequences. TCRdb reran the public reads through fastp at Q25 and MiXCR, keeping productive beta chains. Rows merge per CDR3 protein into single entries with the most common DNA and genes. TCRdb's processing, not the study's, gives the V and J calls here. This sample gives about 84,000 distinct CDR3 sequences in total; approximately 96% of them show up just once. Approximately 0.42% of the sample goes to the ten largest clones.

CDR1 SGDLS and CDR2 YYNGEE were looked up in the germline V gene. The CDR3 holds 15 amino acids from the cysteine to the phenylalanine. The entry retains the CDR3 DNA only, 45 bases that are in frame from base 1. V is clipped by 4 bases and J by 8 bases, and the sequence between their germline boundaries is 21 bases long. Peripheral blood CD8+ and CD4+ T cells from healthy donors, Susac syndrome patients and multiple sclerosis patients were profiled by high-throughput TCR beta sequencing. The Susac syndrome patients fulfilled recently defined diagnostic criteria for definite or probable disease. Bulk CD8+ and CD4+ T cells were purified by magnetic negative isolation, while CD8+ TEMRA cells were enriched using FACS. Blood was collected in EDTA tubes and processed within 24 hours, with PBMCs isolated through density gradient centrifugation. PBMCs destined for TCR sequencing were cryopreserved in liquid nitrogen and later thawed in a 37 °C water bath. A purity of at least 90% was achieved for sorted or isolated CD4+, CD8+ and CD8+ TEMRA cells.

In this chain, TRBV9 is recombined with TRBJ1-2; possibly the D gene is TRBD1, per 6 matching bases. This clonotype was sampled from a human donor with Susac syndrome. The sequenced material came from CD8+ T cells from PBMCs. The CDR3 protein is CASSPTGGGSYGYTF. The DNA sequence is given as TGTGCCAGCAGCCCGACGGGGGGGGGCTCGTACGGCTACACCTTC.